This TCR beta chain originates from a study of T-cell reconstitution after alpha-beta-depleted transplantation in children (dated by TCRdb to 2016 to 2017). A note on the overall study: T-cell immune reconstitution after TCRalphabeta/CD19-depleted allogeneic hematopoietic cell transplantation in children was quantitatively tracked in the study by means of TCR repertoire profiling.

The library was built by means of PCR. The instrument was an Illumina HiSeq 2500. TCR libraries were prepared with molecular barcoding, using unique molecular identifiers to normalize TCRbeta repertoire quantification. TCRdb trimmed the raw reads at Q25, called clones with MiXCR and kept productive beta chains. Entries are consolidated by CDR3 protein sequence, retaining the most common genes and DNA. The sample table contains hundreds of thousands of distinct CDR3 sequences; only one count was recorded for roughly 15% of them. 0.85% to 1.3% of the sample lies in the top ten. This clonotype was observed a few times. Its antigen remains unidentified. No quality values exist for individual bases; no much larger clone is one base distant. CDR1 SGHDT and CDR2 YYEEEE were looked up in the germline V gene. Cut back by 6 bases and 0 bases, the V and J ends lie 18 bases apart. From its cysteine to its phenylalanine, the CDR3 spans 16 amino acids. CDR3 DNA is the only sequence kept; it has 48 bases, read in frame from the first base.

This sequence was found in a human donor who donated a stem cell graft to a child with acute myeloid leukemia. Recombination joined TRBV5-6 with TRBJ1-1; a tentative D match to TRBD1 spans 5 bases. The sequencing here drew on PBMCs from the stem cell graft donor, taken from the stem cell graft. The CDR3 amino acid sequence is: CASTRDWGTMNTEAFF. DNA sequence: TGTGCCAGCACCCGAGACTGGGGGACCATGAACACTGAAGCTTTCTTT.